The rows below give T cell receptor beta chains drawn from one sample of a study of T cell responses to AZD1222 COVID-19 vaccine. Clones were sequenced by immunoSEQ multiplex PCR, and TCRdb holds only the in-frame ones, with some missing. The data contain roughly 180,000 clones, approximately 90% of them singletons. Sample: peripheral blood, taken 28 days after the second AZD1222 dose. The receptors were gathered from an adult who received the AZD1222 COVID-19 vaccine. Each CDR3 is given with its conserved first and last residue. The order of the fields is clone size, J gene, V gene, D gene, CDR3 protein, CDR3 DNA. A D gene is named only where the DNA matches it firmly. Clone size is stated in some rows and not others, as once, few, many or a class when expanded.

. | TRBJ2-7 | TRBV6-1 | . | CASSEGMGSSYEQYF | TGTGCCAGCAGTGAAGGGATGGGCAGTTCCTACGAGCAGTACTTC
. | TRBJ1-6 | TRBV5-8 | TRBD1 | CASNTGTAYNSPLHF | TGTGCCAGCAACACCGGGACAGCTTATAATTCACCCCTCCACTTT
. | TRBJ1-1 | TRBV7-9 | . | CASAAGSGTEAFF | TGTGCCAGCGCCGCGGGCTCGGGCACTGAAGCTTTCTTT
. | TRBJ1-3 | TRBV5-1 | TRBD1 | CASSTGGSSGNTIYF | TGCGCCAGCAGTACAGGGGGGAGCTCTGGAAACACCATATATTTT
. | TRBJ2-7 | TRBV7-2 | TRBD2 | CASSLGGLAGEQYF | TGTGCCAGCAGCTTGGGGGGACTAGCCGGCGAGCAGTACTTC
. | TRBJ2-7 | TRBV13 | TRBD2 | CASSSTQGLAGESPYEQYF | TGTGCCAGCAGTTCGACCCAGGGACTAGCGGGAGAATCCCCCTACGAGCAGTACTTC
. | TRBJ2-5 | TRBV19 | TRBD1 | CASSIAGTGETQYF | TGTGCCAGTAGTATCGCCGGGACAGGGGAGACCCAGTACTTC
once | TRBJ2-1 | TRBV4-2 | . | CASSQVEPSREQFF | TGTGCCAGCAGCCAAGTTGAGCCCAGCCGGGAGCAGTTCTTC
. | TRBJ2-2 | TRBV19 | TRBD1 | CASSMGTVAGELFF | TGTGCCAGTAGTATGGGGACAGTCGCCGGGGAGCTGTTTTTT
. | TRBJ2-5 | TRBV7-2 | . | CASSLQIDAQETQYF | TGTGCCAGCAGCCTCCAAATCGACGCCCAAGAGACCCAGTACTTC
. | TRBJ1-1 | TRBV7-2 | . | CASSLWTDRRLYEAFF | TGTGCCAGCAGTTTGTGGACTGACAGGCGACTCTATGAAGCTTTCTTT
. | TRBJ1-2 | TRBV12-3/TRBV12-4 | . | CASSSGVLYGYTF | TGTGCCAGCAGTTCTGGCGTGCTCTATGGCTACACCTTC
. | TRBJ1-1 | TRBV28 | . | CASRGWEDTEAFF | TGTGCCAGCAGGGGTTGGGAGGACACTGAAGCTTTCTTT
. | TRBJ1-2 | TRBV3-1/TRBV3-2 | TRBD1 | CASSTDRERGYTF | TGTGCCAGCAGCACTGACAGGGAGAGGGGCTACACCTTC
. | TRBJ2-2 | TRBV7-8 | . | CASSLGQFGNTGELFF | TGTGCCAGCAGCTTAGGGCAGTTCGGGAACACCGGGGAGCTGTTTTTT
. | TRBJ1-1 | TRBV7-8 | . | CASSLGQIMNTEAFF | TGTGCCAGCAGCTTAGGACAGATCATGAACACTGAAGCTTTCTTT
. | TRBJ1-1 | TRBV5-4 | . | CASSLGLGTQGREAFF | TGTGCCAGCAGCTTGGGCTTAGGGACCCAAGGCCGTGAAGCTTTCTTT
. | TRBJ2-3 | TRBV24-1 | TRBD1 | CATSDSGQGPDTQYF | TGTGCCACCAGTGACTCCGGACAGGGGCCAGATACGCAGTATTTT
. | TRBJ1-2 | TRBV6-5 | . | CASSLSWGNYGYTF | TGTGCCAGCAGTCTAAGCTGGGGTAACTATGGCTACACCTTC
. | TRBJ2-2 | TRBV9 | TRBD1 | CASSPGGAVTGELFF | TGTGCCAGCAGCCCAGGGGGCGCGGTGACCGGGGAGCTGTTTTTT
. | TRBJ1-1 | TRBV24-1 | TRBD1 | CATSDPTIQGPEAFF | TGTGCCACCAGTGATCCGACAATACAGGGGCCTGAAGCTTTCTTT
. | TRBJ1-1 | TRBV5-6 | . | CASSLSENTEAFF | TGTGCCAGCAGCTTAAGTGAGAACACTGAAGCTTTCTTT
. | TRBJ1-1 | TRBV7-9 | . | CASSLGSAEAFF | TGTGCCAGCAGCTTAGGTTCCGCCGAAGCTTTCTTT
. | TRBJ2-7 | TRBV7-2 | TRBD2 | CASSLAGTSGGASSYEQYF | TGTGCCAGCAGCTTAGCCGGGACTAGCGGGGGTGCGAGCTCCTACGAGCAGTACTTC
. | TRBJ2-5 | TRBV5-6 | . | CASSSIGGAGETQYF | TGTGCCAGCAGCTCGATAGGGGGCGCGGGGGAGACCCAGTACTTC
. | TRBJ2-3 | TRBV5-1 | . | CASSLAQTTDTQYF | TGCGCCAGCAGCTTGGCACAGACCACAGATACGCAGTATTTT
. | TRBJ1-2 | TRBV5-1 | . | CASSWTGEGSYGYTF | TGCGCCAGCAGCTGGACGGGGGAGGGGAGCTATGGCTACACCTTC
. | TRBJ1-1 | TRBV19 | . | CASLADANRGNTEAFF | TGTGCCAGCTTAGCGGATGCCAACCGAGGGAACACTGAAGCTTTCTTT
. | TRBJ1-1 | TRBV6-5 | TRBD1 | CASNRQGAGTEAFF | TGTGCCAGCAACCGACAGGGGGCCGGCACTGAAGCTTTCTTT
. | TRBJ2-7 | TRBV14 | . | CASSPTRVGVDEQYF | TGTGCCAGCAGTCCTACGAGGGTCGGGGTAGACGAGCAGTACTTC
. | TRBJ2-1 | TRBV27 | . | CAIGYPYDEQFF | TGTGCCATCGGATACCCCTACGATGAGCAGTTCTTC
. | TRBJ1-1 | TRBV4-3 | . | CASSQSGHLNTEAFF | TGCGCCAGCAGCCAATCGGGACACCTGAACACTGAAGCTTTCTTT
. | TRBJ2-7 | TRBV5-1 | TRBD2 | CASSPGHSSGRTYEQYF | TGCGCCAGCAGCCCGGGGCATTCTAGCGGGCGAACCTACGAGCAGTACTTC
. | TRBJ1-1 | TRBV6-5 | TRBD1 | CASSIYGQGSTEAFF | TGTGCCAGCAGTATCTACGGACAGGGAAGCACTGAAGCTTTCTTT
. | TRBJ1-4 | TRBV7-9 | TRBD1 | CASSPGQGTNEKLFF | TGTGCCAGCAGCCCCGGACAGGGGACTAATGAAAAACTGTTTTTT
. | TRBJ1-4 | TRBV12-5 | . | CASGLGRQATNEKLFF | TGTGCTAGTGGTTTGGGGCGACAGGCAACTAATGAAAAACTGTTTTTT
. | TRBJ1-2 | TRBV6-5 | . | CASSYLVSGLTYGYTF | TGTGCCAGCAGTTACCTAGTCTCTGGTTTAACCTATGGCTACACCTTC
. | TRBJ1-4 | TRBV11-2 | TRBD1 | CASSPPGTDNEKLFF | TGTGCCAGCAGCCCCCCCGGGACAGATAATGAAAAACTGTTTTTT
. | TRBJ1-2 | TRBV2 | . | CASSEQGDYGYTF | TGTGCCAGCAGTGAACAGGGAGACTATGGCTACACCTTC
. | TRBJ1-2 | TRBV18 | TRBD1 | CASSSQTGAGGYTF | TGTGCCAGCTCATCACAGACAGGGGCAGGGGGCTACACCTTC
. | TRBJ1-1 | TRBV9 | . | CASSTRLNTEAFF | TGTGCCAGCAGCACCAGGTTGAACACTGAAGCTTTCTTT
. | TRBJ1-5 | TRBV4-1 | TRBD1 | CASSQDWDRTNQPQHF | TGCGCCAGCAGCCAAGATTGGGACAGGACCAATCAGCCCCAGCATTTT
. | TRBJ2-1 | TRBV3-1/TRBV3-2 | TRBD1 | CASSLDRGLEQFF | TGTGCCAGCAGTCTTGACAGGGGGCTGGAGCAGTTCTTC
. | TRBJ2-1 | TRBV27 | TRBD1 | CASKTGSPLNEQFF | TGTGCCAGCAAGACAGGGTCCCCTCTCAATGAGCAGTTCTTC
. | TRBJ2-3 | TRBV12-3/TRBV12-4 | . | CAVGQGDTDTQYF | TGTGCCGTGGGCCAAGGGGACACAGATACGCAGTATTTT
. | TRBJ1-5 | TRBV19 | . | CASTINRHDLQPQHF | TGTGCCAGTACCATCAACCGACACGACCTCCAGCCCCAGCATTTT
. | TRBJ1-5 | TRBV3-1/TRBV3-2 | . | CASSQEEQPQHF | TGTGCCAGCAGCCAAGAAGAACAGCCCCAGCATTTT
. | TRBJ2-1 | TRBV6-5 | TRBD1 | CASSYSRDSHNEQFF | TGTGCCAGCAGTTATTCCCGGGACAGCCATAATGAGCAGTTCTTC
. | TRBJ1-1 | TRBV7-9 | . | CASSLAGGAEAFF | TGTGCCAGCAGCTTAGCAGGGGGTGCTGAAGCTTTCTTT
. | TRBJ2-1 | TRBV5-6 | TRBD2 | CASSLAASGHNEQFF | TGTGCCAGCAGCTTGGCGGCTAGCGGACACAATGAGCAGTTCTTC
. | TRBJ1-4 | TRBV30 | . | CAWSRDATNEKLFF | TGTGCCTGGAGTAGAGACGCAACTAATGAAAAACTGTTTTTT
. | TRBJ1-2 | TRBV5-1 | . | CASNKDTQHNYGYTF | TGCGCCAGCAACAAAGACACCCAGCACAACTATGGCTACACCTTC
once | TRBJ2-5 | TRBV6-5 | . | CASSYGPRGLRETQYF | TGTGCCAGCAGTTACGGTCCCCGGGGACTTAGGGAGACCCAGTACTTC
. | TRBJ2-1 | TRBV30 | TRBD2 | CAWSPGGLAGVDEQFF | TGTGCCTGGAGTCCCGGCGGACTAGCGGGAGTAGATGAGCAGTTCTTC
. | TRBJ1-4 | TRBV18 | . | CASSPLPRVRTNEKLFF | TGTGCCAGCTCACCATTGCCGAGGGTGAGGACTAATGAAAAACTGTTTTTT
. | TRBJ2-1 | TRBV3-1/TRBV3-2 | . | CASSLRSEQFF | TGTGCCAGCAGCCTACGCTCTGAGCAGTTCTTC
few | TRBJ2-7 | TRBV6-1 | . | CASSEGGGTPYEQYF | TGTGCCAGCAGTGAAGGAGGAGGGACCCCCTACGAGCAGTACTTC
once | TRBJ1-2 | TRBV27 | TRBD1 | CASSLFSPTGPDYGYTF | TGTGCCAGCAGTTTATTTTCCCCGACAGGGCCGGACTATGGCTACACCTTC
. | TRBJ2-5 | TRBV7-9 | TRBD1 | CASSPPTGRSMETQYF | TGTGCCAGCAGCCCTCCGACAGGGCGGTCGATGGAGACCCAGTACTTC
. | TRBJ1-5 | TRBV18 | TRBD1 | CASSRTGDSNQPQHF | TGTGCCAGCTCGCGGACAGGGGATAGCAATCAGCCCCAGCATTTT